This TCR beta chain was identified in a study of regulatory T cells in long-lasting Graves disease. Points from the study as a whole: Persistent Graves' patients showed reduced TCR diversity versus newly diagnosed patients. Persistent cases favored TRBV28, TRBJ1-2 and TRBJ2-5.

Indicated time point: newly diagnosed GD, antithyroid drugs for less than 3 months. Isolated PBMC RNA provided the starting material for the TCR library. Peripheral blood, 7.5 to 9.5 milliliters per patient, was collected in EDTA tubes. The sample holds many counts of this clonotype. Its target is unknown. Arm-PCR with iRepertoire HTBI primers amplified the CDR3 regions for these TCR beta libraries. Using its own MiXCR run on the multiplex PCR reads, TCRdb lists one record per CDR3 protein. Altogether about 540,000 distinct CDR3 sequences are present, roughly 14% being singletons, with the ten largest covering roughly 10%. CDR3 size: 12 residues. In germline, CDR1 is MNHNS, CDR2 SASEGT. V shed 7 bases and J shed 3 bases, with 9 bases lying between them. These data also featured in a second study, about T cells in Graves' hyperthyroidism and ophthalmopathy. From that paper: Most expanded thyroid clonotypes above 0.001 recurred in blood.

This clonotype originated in a man aged 25 to 45 with Graves disease. Sequencing used peripheral blood mononuclear cells (PBMCs), obtained at new diagnosis, from a patient treated with antithyroid drugs. This chain connects TRBV6-1 to TRBJ2-5, with D perhaps matching TRBD1 (6 bases). CDR3 sequence: CASTWTEETQYF. In DNA, the CDR3 is TGTGCCAGCACCTGGACAGAAGAGACCCAGTACTTC.